This T cell receptor beta chain was obtained from a study of cytomegalovirus exposure and HLA in healthy donors (dated by TCRdb to about 2017). With regard to the full study: According to an earlier analysis of a few hundred of the donors, some 170 million T cells yielded roughly 110 million unique TCR beta sequences and 276 Gb of sequence data. Roughly 5 DR-DQ haplotypes were handled as single units for association and clustering, since linkage in the cohort was strong. Among the roughly 400 genotyped donors, approximately 76% belonged to the genetic ancestry cluster associated with self-reported Caucasian donors. HLA typing covered class I and class II loci at four-digit resolution. The study aimed to test whether signatures of past pathogen exposure could be identified by cataloging public T cell receptors. High-throughput TCR immunosequencing, statistical association of individual TCRs with disease status, and machine learning were combined to predict cytomegalovirus infection status. A later genetic analysis used genome-wide SNP genotypes for about 55% of the 666 donors, treating that subset as a discovery cohort. Among under 450 genotyped donors of the cohort, an average of about 240,000 unique TCR beta nucleotide sequences were sequenced per donor, roughly a sixth of them non-productive. The later analysis used no new phenotypic data to find candidate immune exposures, relying instead on TCR beta sequences and their occurrence across donors. An earlier analysis of 587 of the donors used high-throughput TCR beta sequencing to judge whether each TCR beta V gene segment behaved as functional or pseudogenic. Donor age, sex, ethnicity and CMV serostatus were compiled alongside the repertoire data. Every discovery cohort repertoire had been produced on one sequencing platform. Typing coverage varied by locus: roughly 629-630 donors for A, B, C, DRB1 and DQB1; 500 to 550 for DQA1; 600 to 610 for DPA1; fewer than 480 for DPB1. The T cell repertoires of about 700 subjects were profiled by immunosequencing and related to cytomegalovirus serostatus. About 320 gigabases of sequencing data and 70 million to 100 million unique TCR sequences were included in an early release covering 550 to 650 HLA-typed donors. A later analysis re-analyzed previously published TCR beta repertoires from 666 donors and added high-resolution HLA genotyping to study TCR occurrence patterns. In addition to the first cohort of about 650 subjects, a separate validation cohort of 120 different subjects was used. Summary of the overall study and its limitations: The study gave a list of under 200 TCR beta chains associated with cytomegalovirus. Specific HLA alleles were associated with some 15,000 TCR beta sequences at a false discovery rate of 0.05 in a later analysis. The only immune exposure information available for the cohort was CMV serostatus. When HLA alleles, especially DR and DQ, strongly co-occurred, TCR associations were difficult to assign to individual alleles. The 87-base-pair reads could not distinguish some IMGT-functional V segments, including TRBV6-2 and TRBV6-3, so those segments were excluded. Sequencing depth was assumed to be roughly uniform across donors in the presence/absence analyses, though that assumption may not hold. A cluster of highly shared sequence variants was judged likely to be a technical artifact of the sequencing pipeline. A later analysis found that HLA-associated TCR beta chains were more clonally expanded and had lower generation probabilities than equally common non-associated chains. Because counts were too low, some 17 rarely observed V segments, including chromosome 9 orphons, were excluded from the earlier analysis of around 640 of the donors. Linkage disequilibrium might explain the correlated functional status among segregating V segments, but an unknown experimental factor could not be excluded. A later genetic analysis reported fewer N-insertions in productive TCRs among donors in an Asian-associated ancestry cluster than the roughly 650-donor mean. A later genetic analysis associated a missense DCLRE1C variant with V-gene and J-gene trimming of TCR beta chains, and an independent cohort replicated the association. The cohort was sequenced for TCR beta chains only, and without alpha or paired-chain data the features that could be detected were limited. According to a later analysis, most CMV-associated TCR beta chains appeared to be HLA-restricted, and the HLA associations seemed to be driven largely by CMV exposure. In an earlier analysis of a few hundred of the donors, most TCR beta V segments were observed in productive rearrangements about 87% or about 30% of the time, broadly matching IMGT annotations. Because HLA typing was unavailable for some donors at each locus, only the typed subset was used in association tests. Several of the top co-occurrence clusters appeared to be linked to parvovirus B19, influenza, CMV and Epstein-Barr virus, according to a later analysis. According to the authors, the approach could potentially be generalized to other disease states and immunological phenotypes. A few of the identified cytomegalovirus-associated TCR beta chains were confirmed in vitro to be specific for cytomegalovirus antigens. In a later analysis, the rate of TCR association differed among HLA loci, with DRB1 alleles having the most associated TCRs and HLA-C alleles having the fewest. In both the original and validation cohorts, the classifier was reported to diagnose cytomegalovirus status with high specificity and sensitivity. A further reported finding was that TCR beta sequences accurately predicted the HLA-A and HLA-B alleles for most subjects in the first cohort. Across donors, most TCR sequences were observed very rarely, whereas some public TCRs were present in many individuals.

A remark on this clone: No antigen is known for it. Base qualities are not provided; no much larger clone lies one nucleotide away.

The method was the immunoSEQ multiplex PCR assay. A mixture of 60 forward primers for TCR Vbeta segments and 13 reverse primers for TCR Jbeta segments was used in the multiplex PCR. The CDR3 region of rearranged TCR beta genes was amplified from genomic DNA by a multiplex PCR assay. On the Illumina HiSeq System, the amplified TCR beta libraries were sequenced as 87-base-pair reads. The authors' analysis ran thus. Across the roughly 700 repertoires, a later analysis counted 80 million or so unique TCR beta chains, 9.5 million to 12 million of which were shared by at least two donors. Raw reads were error-corrected and collapsed into unique sequences by a nearest-neighbor algorithm in which closely related sequences were merged to remove PCR and sequencing errors. To assign V, D and J gene segments, CDR3 sequences were aligned to IMGT reference sequences. For a sequence to be retained, at least a six-nucleotide match to both a V gene segment and a J gene segment was required. Rearrangements were called productive when the CDR3 lacked stop codons and stayed in frame with V and J; all others were non-productive. CDR3 was defined according to IMGT convention as the region running from the second conserved V-encoded cysteine to the conserved J-encoded phenylalanine. Sequences without an unambiguous match to a single V gene segment were excluded from the earlier analysis of a few hundred of the donors. An earlier analysis of fewer than 750 of the donors classified V segments as functional when productive rearrangements were above 56.7% and as segregating when the standard deviation between donors was above 5%. To diagnose cytomegalovirus status from the catalog of TCR beta chain sequences, a statistical classification framework was built. A later analysis assigned V and J genes by comparing TCR nucleotide sequences with IMGT/GENE-DB human TR gene sequences. The TCRdist pipeline was used in a later analysis to assign CDR3 sequences and most-parsimonious VDJ recombination scenarios. In a later analysis, every TCR beta chain was defined by the combination of its CDR3 amino acid sequence and its V-gene family, and reads without a unique V-gene family were dropped. In a later analysis, around 600 highly shared, low-generation-probability nucleotide sequences were removed to address suspected cross-contamination and a sequencing artifact. In a later analysis, a clonal expansion index was calculated for each public chain from normalized within-repertoire ranks of inferred template counts. Generation probabilities in a later analysis came from a VDJ recombination model fitted to out-of-frame rearrangements, and those results were checked against IGoR. In a later analysis, TCR-TCR, TCR-HLA and TCR-CMV co-occurrence was scored with hypergeometric tests, and a repertoire-size bias correction was applied to TCR pairs. In a later analysis, false discovery rates were estimated by permuting HLA or CMV assignments 20 times. In a later analysis, co-occurring TCRs were grouped with DBSCAN, and TCRdist sequence similarity was added when clustering was performed within HLA-allele-positive subsets. For co-occurrence clustering, repertoires with fewer than 30,000 or more than 120,000 public chains were excluded, along with roughly 5 repertoires with anomalous nucleotide sharing. TCRdb obtained this table from immuneACCESS and retained in-frame rearrangements with V and J assigned. These tables miss some clones; where compared with another copy, unresolved V genes account for less than half of the shortfall, and the remainder is unexplained. D and trimming come from the DNA, and the V and J calls and clone size come from that table. This sample is represented by more than 100,000 clones; around 69% of them were singletons. The ten largest account for about 8.3% of the sample.

The cohort was made up of 500 to 800 healthy bone marrow donors. At the time of sampling, every cohort member was nominally healthy, though immune exposures that went unrecorded were likely present. The donor was CMV seropositive and was included in the group of 250 to 350 seropositive cohort members. A peripheral blood sample was collected from each donor, and TCR beta sequencing was performed on peripheral blood mononuclear cells. The Qiagen DNeasy Blood Extraction Kit was used to extract genomic DNA from the blood cell samples. Its CDR3 holds 13 amino acids, cysteine through phenylalanine. Just CDR3 DNA is preserved here, 39 bases in frame from base 1. Reading the germline V gene gives CDR1 SGHRS and CDR2 YFSETQ. Trimming at the junction amounts to 2 bases on V and 8 bases on J, and the germline ends lie 13 bases apart.

The sequence is built from TRBV5-1 and TRBJ1-1, with the D gene not clear enough to name. The receptor was isolated from a woman between 40 and 55 years old in good health and CMV-seropositive. The source material was PBMCs. The encoded CDR3 is CASSLNLVNEAFF. The sequenced DNA is TGCGCCAGCAGCTTAAACTTAGTTAACGAAGCTTTCTTT.